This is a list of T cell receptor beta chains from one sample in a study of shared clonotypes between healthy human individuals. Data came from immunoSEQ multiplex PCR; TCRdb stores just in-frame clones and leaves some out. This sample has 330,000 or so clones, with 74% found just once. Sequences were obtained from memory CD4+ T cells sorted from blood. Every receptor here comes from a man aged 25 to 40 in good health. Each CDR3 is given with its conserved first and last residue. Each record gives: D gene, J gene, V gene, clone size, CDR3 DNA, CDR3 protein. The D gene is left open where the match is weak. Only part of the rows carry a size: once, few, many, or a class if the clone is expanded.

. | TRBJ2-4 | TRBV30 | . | TGTGCCTGGAGCCAACTAGGGGGGTCAGACATTCAGTACTTC | CAWSQLGGSDIQYF
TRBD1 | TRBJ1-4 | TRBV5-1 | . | TGCGCCAGCAGCACCTCACCGGGACAGGGGGCATTACTGTTTTTT | CASSTSPGQGALLFF
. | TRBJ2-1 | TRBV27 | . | TGTGCCAGCAGTTTAGCCACGCCCTCCTACAATGAGCAGTTCTTC | CASSLATPSYNEQFF
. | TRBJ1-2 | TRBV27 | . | TGTGCCAGCAGTCCAAAGGACTCTTTGCTTCCCTATGGCTACACCTTC | CASSPKDSLLPYGYTF
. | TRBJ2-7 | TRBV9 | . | TGTGCCAGCAGCGTAGTTGGGTACACCTACGAGCAGTACTTC | CASSVVGYTYEQYF
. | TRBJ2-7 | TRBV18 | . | TGTGCCAGCTCACTAGACCGGGCGCGGACCTACGAGCAGTACTTC | CASSLDRARTYEQYF
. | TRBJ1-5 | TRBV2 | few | TGTGCCAGCAGTGAAGTTGGCAGATTTCAGCCCCAGCATTTT | CASSEVGRFQPQHF
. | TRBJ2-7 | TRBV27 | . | TGTGCCAGCAGTTTAACTGCAGGGTCCGGAGAGCAGTACTTC | CASSLTAGSGEQYF
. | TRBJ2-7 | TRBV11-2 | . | TGTGCCAGCAGCCGTTTATTCACTGGGGCGGGCAACGAGCAGTACTTC | CASSRLFTGAGNEQYF
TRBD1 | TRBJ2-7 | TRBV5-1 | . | TGCGCCAGCAGCAGACAGGGGGGATTGGACGAGCAGTACTTC | CASSRQGGLDEQYF
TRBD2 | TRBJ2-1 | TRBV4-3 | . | TGCGCCAGCAGCCAAGAGGCGCTAGCGGGAGTCTACAATGAGCAGTTCTTC | CASSQEALAGVYNEQFF
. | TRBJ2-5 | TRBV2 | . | TGTGCCAGCAGTGCGGGGGCTAGCGGTCAAGAGACCCAGTACTTC | CASSAGASGQETQYF
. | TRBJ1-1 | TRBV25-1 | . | TGTGCCAGCAGCGTGGGACGGCGTGAAGCTTTCTTT | CASSVGRREAFF
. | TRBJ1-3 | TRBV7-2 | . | TGTGCCAGCAGCTTAGAAGGTGTAGGGTTTACTGGAAACACCATATATTTT | CASSLEGVGFTGNTIYF
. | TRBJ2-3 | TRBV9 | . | TGTGCCAGCAGCGTAGTAGGGGACCACACAGATACGCAGTATTTT | CASSVVGDHTDTQYF
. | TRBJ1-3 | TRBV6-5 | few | TGTGCCAGCAGTTACGGCAGGCTGTACTCTGGAAACACCATATATTTT | CASSYGRLYSGNTIYF
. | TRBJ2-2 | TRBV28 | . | TGTGCCAGCCGGGCGGCGACCGGGGGTTACACCGGGGAGCTGTTTTTT | CASRAATGGYTGELFF
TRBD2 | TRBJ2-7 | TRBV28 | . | TGTGCCAGCAATACGGGAGGTATCTACGAGCAGTACTTC | CASNTGGIYEQYF
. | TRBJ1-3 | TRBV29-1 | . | TGCAGCGTTACCGCTCAGGGAGACACCATATATTTT | CSVTAQGDTIYF
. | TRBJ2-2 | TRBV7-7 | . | TGTGCCAGCAGCCCCTCCCGGCTTGGCGGGGAGCTGTTTTTT | CASSPSRLGGELFF
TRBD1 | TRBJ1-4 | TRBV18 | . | TGTGCCAGCTCACCTCTCCGGACAGGGGGCTTTGAAAAACTGTTTTTT | CASSPLRTGGFEKLFF
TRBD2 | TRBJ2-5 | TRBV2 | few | TGTGCCAGCAGAGGACTAGCTAGGGAGACCCAGTACTTC | CASRGLARETQYF
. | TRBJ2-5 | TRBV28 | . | TGTGCCAGCAGTTTACCGGACCACCAAGAGACCCAGTACTTC | CASSLPDHQETQYF
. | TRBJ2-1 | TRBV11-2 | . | TGTGCCAGCAGCTCCCTACTGAGTACACTTTACAATGAGCAGTTCTTC | CASSSLLSTLYNEQFF
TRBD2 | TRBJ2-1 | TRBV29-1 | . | TGCAGCGTTGCATCACTAGCGGGCCACAATGAGCAGTTCTTC | CSVASLAGHNEQFF
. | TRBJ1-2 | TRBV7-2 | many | TGTGCCAGCAGCCAACGTATGGGGGCATTGGGCTATGGCTACACCTTC | CASSQRMGALGYGYTF
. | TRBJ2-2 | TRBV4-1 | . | TGCGCCAGCAGCCCCCGGGGAAGGGGGGATTTGAACACCGGGGAGCTGTTTTTT | CASSPRGRGDLNTGELFF
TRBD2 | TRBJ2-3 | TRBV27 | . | TGTGCCAGCAGGCCAGCGGGAGGGCCGAATACGCAGTATTTT | CASRPAGGPNTQYF
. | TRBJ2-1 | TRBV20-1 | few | TGCAGTGCTTCACTGGGGTTGGAGCAGTTCTTC | CSASLGLEQFF
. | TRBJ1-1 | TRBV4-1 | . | TGCGCCAGCAGCCATGGAGTTTTTAACACTGAAGCTTTCTTT | CASSHGVFNTEAFF
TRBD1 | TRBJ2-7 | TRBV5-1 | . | TGCGCCAGCAGCTCCGGACAGGGCGACGAGCAGTACTTC | CASSSGQGDEQYF
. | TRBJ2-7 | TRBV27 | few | TGTGCCAGCAGTCCCGACCCTTACTACGAGCAGTACTTC | CASSPDPYYEQYF
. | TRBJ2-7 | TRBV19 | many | TGTGCCAGTAGTATATTTGAGGAATCCCACTCCTACGAGCAGTACTTC | CASSIFEESHSYEQYF
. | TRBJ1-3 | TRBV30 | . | TGTGCCTGGAGTGGAGACGGCGGAAACACCATATATTTT | CAWSGDGGNTIYF
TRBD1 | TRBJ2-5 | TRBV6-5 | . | TGTGCCAGCAGTTTCGGACAGGGTTGGGAGACCCAGTACTTC | CASSFGQGWETQYF
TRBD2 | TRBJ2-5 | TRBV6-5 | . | TGTGCCAGCAGTTACGGATCGCGGGAGGGCCGGGAGACCCAGTACTTC | CASSYGSREGRETQYF
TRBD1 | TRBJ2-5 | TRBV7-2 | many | TGTGCCAGCAGCCCCCGGTTTTGGACAGGGGAAGAGACCCAGTACTTC | CASSPRFWTGEETQYF
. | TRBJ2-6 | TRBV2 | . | TGTGCCAGCAGTGGGGGCAGACAGGCCTCTGGGGCCAACGTCCTGACTTTC | CASSGGRQASGANVLTF
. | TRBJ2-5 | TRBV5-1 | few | TGCGCCAGCAGCTCTAGCCCAGAGGAGACCCAGTACTTC | CASSSSPEETQYF
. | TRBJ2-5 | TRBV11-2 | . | TGTGCCAGCAGCTCCCCCCTACGGGAGAAAGAGACCCAGTACTTC | CASSSPLREKETQYF
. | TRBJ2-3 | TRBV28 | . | TGTGCCAGCAGTTTAGCTAGCCCAATCACAGATACGCAGTATTTT | CASSLASPITDTQYF
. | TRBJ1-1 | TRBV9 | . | TGTGCCAGCAGCAGCAGAGTGAACACTGAAGCTTTCTTT | CASSSRVNTEAFF
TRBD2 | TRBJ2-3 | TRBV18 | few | TGTGCCAGCTCACCGACTAGCGGAAGAAGCACAGATACGCAGTATTTT | CASSPTSGRSTDTQYF
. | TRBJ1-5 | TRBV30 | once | TGTGCCTGGAGCGACTCGGGGGGGTATCAGCCCCAGCATTTT | CAWSDSGGYQPQHF
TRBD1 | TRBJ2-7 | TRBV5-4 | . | TGTGCCAGCAGCTTGTTGGGACAGGGGAGATACGAGCAGTACTTC | CASSLLGQGRYEQYF
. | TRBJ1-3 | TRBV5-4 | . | TGTGCCAGCAGCTTGGGGACAGCTGGAAACACCATATATTTT | CASSLGTAGNTIYF
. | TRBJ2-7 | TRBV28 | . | TGTGCCAGCAGTCGGGGACTCAGTGGGGAGCAGTACTTC | CASSRGLSGEQYF
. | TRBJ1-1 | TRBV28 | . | TGTGCCAGCTCATCCGGGCGAATCGTCGTAGCTTTCTTT | CASSSGRIVVAFF
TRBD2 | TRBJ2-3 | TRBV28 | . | TGTGCCAGCAGCCCGATCTATCAGGGAGGGACAGATACGCAGTATTTT | CASSPIYQGGTDTQYF
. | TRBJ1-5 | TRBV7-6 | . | TGTGCCAGCAGCCGAGACCTGTATCAGCCCCAGCATTTT | CASSRDLYQPQHF
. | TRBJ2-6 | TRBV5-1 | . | TGCGCCAGCAGTTCAACCCGCTCTGGGGCCAACGTCCTGACTTTC | CASSSTRSGANVLTF
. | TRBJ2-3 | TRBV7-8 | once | TGTGCCAGCAGCTTTGGGTTATACAGGGAGACAGATACGCAGTATTTT | CASSFGLYRETDTQYF
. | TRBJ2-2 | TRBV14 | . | TGTGCCAGCAGCCGGACGAGGTTCCGCGAGGACACCGGGGAGCTGTTTTTT | CASSRTRFREDTGELFF
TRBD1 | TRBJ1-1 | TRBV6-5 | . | TGTGCCATCCACAGGGGGATGAACACTGAAGCTTTCTTT | CAIHRGMNTEAFF
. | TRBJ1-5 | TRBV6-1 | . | TGTGCCAGCATATTTTGGGGGAACAATCAGCCCCAGCATTTT | CASIFWGNNQPQHF
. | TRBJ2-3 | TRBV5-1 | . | TGCGCCAGCAGGGGGTTTGGGTCCACAGATACGCAGTATTTT | CASRGFGSTDTQYF
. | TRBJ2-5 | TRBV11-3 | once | TGTGCCAGCAGCCAAGGGGGCAGGGGAGGAGAGACCCAGTACTTC | CASSQGGRGGETQYF
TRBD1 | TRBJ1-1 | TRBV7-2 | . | TGTGCCAGCAGCGCCGGGGACAGACGGAACACTGAAGCTTTCTTT | CASSAGDRRNTEAFF
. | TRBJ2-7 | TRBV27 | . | TGTGCCAGCAGTTTTCGGGAAACTCGGTCCTACGAGCAGTACTTC | CASSFRETRSYEQYF
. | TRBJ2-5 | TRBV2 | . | TGTGCCAGCGCAGGGTCGGGGGAGACCCAGTACTTC | CASAGSGETQYF